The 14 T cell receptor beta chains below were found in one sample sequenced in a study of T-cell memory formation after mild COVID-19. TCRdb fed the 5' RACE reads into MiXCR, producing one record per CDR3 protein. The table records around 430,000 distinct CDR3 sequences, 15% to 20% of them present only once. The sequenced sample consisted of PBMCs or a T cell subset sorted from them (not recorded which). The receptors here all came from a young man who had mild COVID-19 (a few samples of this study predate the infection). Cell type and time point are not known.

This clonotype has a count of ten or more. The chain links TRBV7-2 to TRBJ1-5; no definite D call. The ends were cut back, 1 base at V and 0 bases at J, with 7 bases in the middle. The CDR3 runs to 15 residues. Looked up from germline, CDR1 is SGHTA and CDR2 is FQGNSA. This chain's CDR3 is CASSLVGYSNQPQHF. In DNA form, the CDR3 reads TGTGCCAGCAGCTTAGTAGGGTATAGCAATCAGCCCCAGCATTTT.

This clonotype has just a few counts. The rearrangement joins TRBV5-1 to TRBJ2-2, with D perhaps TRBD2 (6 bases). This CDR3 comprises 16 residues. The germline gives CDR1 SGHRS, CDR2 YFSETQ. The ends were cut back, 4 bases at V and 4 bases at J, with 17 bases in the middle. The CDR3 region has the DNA TGCGCCAGCAGCCCGGAGGGGTCCTTAGGCACCGGGGAGCTGTTTTTT. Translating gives CASSPEGSLGTGELFF.

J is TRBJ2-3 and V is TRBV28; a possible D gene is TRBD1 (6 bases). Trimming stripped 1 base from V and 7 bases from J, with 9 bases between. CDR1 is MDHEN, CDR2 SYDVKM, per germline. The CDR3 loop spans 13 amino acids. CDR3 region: CASSLLRGNTQYF. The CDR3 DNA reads TGTGCCAGCAGTTTATTAAGGGGGAATACGCAGTATTTT.

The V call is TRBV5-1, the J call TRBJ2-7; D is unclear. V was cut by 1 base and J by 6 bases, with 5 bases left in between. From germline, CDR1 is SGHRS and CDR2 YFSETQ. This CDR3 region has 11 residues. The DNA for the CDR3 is TGCGCCAGCAGCTTGCGCGTCGAGCAGTACGTC. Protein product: CASSLRVEQYV.

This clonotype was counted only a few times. In nucleotides, the CDR3 is TGTGCCAGCAGCCAAGATCCAAAACTCCCGAACACTGAAGCTTTCTTT. Amino acid sequence: CASSQDPKLPNTEAFF. The chain combines TRBV4-2 with TRBJ1-1; D is uncertain. The CDR3 contains 16 residues. The germline V gene encodes CDR1 LGHNA and CDR2 YNFKEQ. V was shortened by 0 bases and J by 1 base, with 12 bases between the two germline ends.

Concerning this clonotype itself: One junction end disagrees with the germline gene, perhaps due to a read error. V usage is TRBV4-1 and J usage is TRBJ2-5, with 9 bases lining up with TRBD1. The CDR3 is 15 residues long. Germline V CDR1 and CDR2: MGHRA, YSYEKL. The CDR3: CASSQHGTGLETQYF. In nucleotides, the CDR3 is TGCGCCAGCAGCCAACACGGGACAGGGTTGGAGACACAGTACTTC.

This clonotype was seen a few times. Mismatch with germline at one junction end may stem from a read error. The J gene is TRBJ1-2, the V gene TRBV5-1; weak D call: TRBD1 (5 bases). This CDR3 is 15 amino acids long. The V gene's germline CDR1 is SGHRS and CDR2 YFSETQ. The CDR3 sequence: CASSYFPTVLYGYTF. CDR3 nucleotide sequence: TGCGCCAGTAGCTACTTTCCGACAGTTCTCTATGGCTACACCTTC.

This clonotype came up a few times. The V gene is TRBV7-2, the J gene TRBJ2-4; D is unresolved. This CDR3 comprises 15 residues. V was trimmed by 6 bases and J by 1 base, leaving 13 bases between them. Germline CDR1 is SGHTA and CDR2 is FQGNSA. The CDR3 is CASSQKWAAKNIQYF. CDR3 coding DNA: TGTGCCAGCAGTCAAAAATGGGCGGCCAAAAACATTCAGTACTTC.

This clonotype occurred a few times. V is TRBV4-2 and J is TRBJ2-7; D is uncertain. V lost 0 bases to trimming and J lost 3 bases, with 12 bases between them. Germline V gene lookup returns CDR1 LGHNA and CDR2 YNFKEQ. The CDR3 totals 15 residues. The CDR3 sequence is CASSQDLGRSYEQYF. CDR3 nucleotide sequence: TGTGCCAGCAGCCAAGATCTAGGACGCAGCTACGAGCAGTACTTC.

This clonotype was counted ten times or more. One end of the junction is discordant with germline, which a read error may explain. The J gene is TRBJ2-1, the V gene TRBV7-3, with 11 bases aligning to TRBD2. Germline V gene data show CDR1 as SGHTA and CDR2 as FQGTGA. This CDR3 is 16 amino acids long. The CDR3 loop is CASSITGTSGDNEQFF. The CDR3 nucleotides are TGTGCCAGCAGCATAACCGGGACTAGCGGAGACAATGAGCAGTTCTTC. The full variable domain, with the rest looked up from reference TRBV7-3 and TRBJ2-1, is GAGVSQTPSNKVTEKGKYVELRCDPISGHTALYWYRQSLGQGPEFLIYFQGTGAADDSGLPNDRFFAVRPEGSVSTLKIQRTERGDSAVYLCASSITGTSGDNEQFFGPGTRLTVL.

CDR3 sequence reads: CASTTLRGKRETQYF. The CDR3, as DNA: TGTGCCAGCACCACACTCAGGGGGAAGAGGGAGACCCAGTACTTC. V and J are TRBV11-2 and TRBJ2-5, with 7 bases lining up with TRBD1. V shed 7 bases and J 5 bases; nucleotides not matched to a gene: 13. This CDR3 comprises 15 residues. Germline values: CDR1 SGHAT, CDR2 FQNNGV.

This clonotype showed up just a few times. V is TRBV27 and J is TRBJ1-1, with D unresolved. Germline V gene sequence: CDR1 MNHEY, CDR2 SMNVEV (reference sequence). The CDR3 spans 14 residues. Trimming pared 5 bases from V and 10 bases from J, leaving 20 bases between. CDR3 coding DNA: TGTGCCAGCAGTGAATTGGACCGCCGTTGGTCAGCTTTCTTT. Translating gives CASSELDRRWSAFF.

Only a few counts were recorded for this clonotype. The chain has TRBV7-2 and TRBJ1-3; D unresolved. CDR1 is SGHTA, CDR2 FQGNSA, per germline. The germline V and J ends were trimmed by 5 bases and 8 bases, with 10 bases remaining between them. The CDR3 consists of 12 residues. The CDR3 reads CASSKGLDTIYF. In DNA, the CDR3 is TGTGCCAGCAGCAAAGGGTTGGACACCATATATTTT.

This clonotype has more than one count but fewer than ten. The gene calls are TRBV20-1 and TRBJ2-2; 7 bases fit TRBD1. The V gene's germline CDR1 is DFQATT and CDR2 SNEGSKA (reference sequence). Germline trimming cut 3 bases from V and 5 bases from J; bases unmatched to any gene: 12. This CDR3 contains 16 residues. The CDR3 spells CSASKPQGTSTGELFF. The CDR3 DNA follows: TGCAGTGCTAGCAAACCACAGGGGACGAGTACCGGGGAGCTGTTTTTT.